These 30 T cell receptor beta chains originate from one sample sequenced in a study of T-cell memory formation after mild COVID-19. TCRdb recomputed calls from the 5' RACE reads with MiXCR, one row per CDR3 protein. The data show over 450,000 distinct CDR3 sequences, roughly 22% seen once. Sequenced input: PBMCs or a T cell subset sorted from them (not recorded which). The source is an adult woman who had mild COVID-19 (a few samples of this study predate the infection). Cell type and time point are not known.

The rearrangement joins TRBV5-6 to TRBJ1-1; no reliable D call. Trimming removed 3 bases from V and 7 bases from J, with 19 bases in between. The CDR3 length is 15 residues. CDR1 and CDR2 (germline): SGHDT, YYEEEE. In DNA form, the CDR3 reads TGTGCCAGCAGCTCCGCAGGTGAATGGGCTTTTGAAGCTTTCTTT. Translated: CASSSAGEWAFEAFF.

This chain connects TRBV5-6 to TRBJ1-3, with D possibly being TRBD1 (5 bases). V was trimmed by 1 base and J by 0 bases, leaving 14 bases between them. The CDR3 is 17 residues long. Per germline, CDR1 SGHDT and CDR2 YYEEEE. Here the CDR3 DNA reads TGTGCCAGCAGCTTGTGGGACGGCGGAGTCTCTGGAAACACCATATATTTT. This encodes CASSLWDGGVSGNTIYF.

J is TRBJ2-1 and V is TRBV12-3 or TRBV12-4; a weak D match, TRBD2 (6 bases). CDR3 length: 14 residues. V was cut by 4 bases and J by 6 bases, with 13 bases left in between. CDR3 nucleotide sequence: TGTGCCAGCAGTTCCCGGGGAGGCCCCAATGAGCAGTTCTTC. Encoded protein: CASSSRGGPNEQFF.

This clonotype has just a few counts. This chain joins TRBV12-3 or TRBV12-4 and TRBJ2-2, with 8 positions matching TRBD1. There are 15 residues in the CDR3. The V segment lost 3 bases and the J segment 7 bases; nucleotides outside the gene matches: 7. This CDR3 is CASSFATGAHGELFF. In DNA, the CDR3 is TGTGCCAGCAGTTTTGCGACAGGGGCGCACGGGGAGCTGTTTTTT.

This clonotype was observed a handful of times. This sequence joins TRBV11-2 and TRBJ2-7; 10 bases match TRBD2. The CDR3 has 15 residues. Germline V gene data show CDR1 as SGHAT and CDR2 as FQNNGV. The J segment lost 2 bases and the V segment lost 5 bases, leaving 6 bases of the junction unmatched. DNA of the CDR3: TGTGCCAGCAGCCCATCTAGCGGGGGAACCTACGAGCAGTACTTC. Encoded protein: CASSPSSGGTYEQYF.

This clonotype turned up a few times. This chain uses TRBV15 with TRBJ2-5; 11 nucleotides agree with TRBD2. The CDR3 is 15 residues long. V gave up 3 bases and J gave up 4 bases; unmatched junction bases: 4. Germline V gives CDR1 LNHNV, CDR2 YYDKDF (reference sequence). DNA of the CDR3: TGTGCCACCAGCAGTCCTAGCGGGGGGAGAGAGACCCAGTACTTC. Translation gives CATSSPSGGRETQYF.

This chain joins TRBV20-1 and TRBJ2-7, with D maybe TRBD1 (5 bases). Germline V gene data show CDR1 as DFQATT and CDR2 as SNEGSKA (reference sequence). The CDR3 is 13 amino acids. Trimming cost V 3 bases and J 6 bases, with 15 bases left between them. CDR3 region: CSARATFQGEQYF. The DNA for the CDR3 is TGCAGTGCTAGGGCTACCTTCCAGGGCGAGCAGTACTTC.

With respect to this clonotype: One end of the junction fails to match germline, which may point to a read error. The CDR3 DNA is TGTGCCAGCAGCTTTAGCGGGAGTTTGCACTTC. Its protein product is CASSFSGSLHF. V usage is TRBV11-3 and J usage is TRBJ2-4, with 9 positions matching TRBD2. The V gene's germline CDR1 is SGHNT and CDR2 YENEEA. CDR3 length: 11 amino acids.

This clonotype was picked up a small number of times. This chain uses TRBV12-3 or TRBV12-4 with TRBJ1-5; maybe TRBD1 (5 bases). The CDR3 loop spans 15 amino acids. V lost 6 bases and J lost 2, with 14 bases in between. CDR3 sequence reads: CASRDSGRGNQPQHF. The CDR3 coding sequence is TGTGCCAGCAGGGACTCAGGGCGAGGCAATCAGCCCCAGCATTTT.

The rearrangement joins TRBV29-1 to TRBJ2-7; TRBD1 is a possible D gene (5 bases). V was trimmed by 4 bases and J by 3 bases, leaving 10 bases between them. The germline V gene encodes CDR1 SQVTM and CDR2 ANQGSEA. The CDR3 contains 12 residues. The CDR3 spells CSVAGHFYEQYF. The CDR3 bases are TGCAGCGTTGCCGGACACTTCTACGAGCAGTACTTC.

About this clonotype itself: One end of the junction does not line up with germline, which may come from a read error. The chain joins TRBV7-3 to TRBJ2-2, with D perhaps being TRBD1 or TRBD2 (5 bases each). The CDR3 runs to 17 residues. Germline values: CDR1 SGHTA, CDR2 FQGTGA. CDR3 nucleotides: TGTGCCAGCAGCTTCCAGCCCGGGGCTTTCAACACAGGGGAGCTGTTTTTT. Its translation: CASSFQPGAFNTGELFF. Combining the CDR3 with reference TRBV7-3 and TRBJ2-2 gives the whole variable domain GAGVSQTPSNKVTEKGKYVELRCDPISGHTALYWYRQSLGQGPEFLIYFQGTGAADDSGLPNDRFFAVRPEGSVSTLKIQRTERGDSAVYLCASSFQPGAFNTGELFFGEGSRLTVL.

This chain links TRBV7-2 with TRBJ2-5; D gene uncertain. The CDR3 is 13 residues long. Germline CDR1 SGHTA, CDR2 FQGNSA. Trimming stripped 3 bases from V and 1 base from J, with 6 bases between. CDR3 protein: CASSFRVQETQYF. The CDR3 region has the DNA TGTGCCAGCAGCTTTCGGGTCCAAGAGACCCAGTACTTC. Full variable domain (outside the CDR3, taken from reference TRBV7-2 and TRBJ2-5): GAGVSQSPSNKVTEKGKDVELRCDPISGHTALYWYRQSLGQGLEFLIYFQGNSAPDKSGLPSDRFSAERTGGSVSTLTIQRTQQEDSAVYLCASSFRVQETQYFGPGTRLLVL.

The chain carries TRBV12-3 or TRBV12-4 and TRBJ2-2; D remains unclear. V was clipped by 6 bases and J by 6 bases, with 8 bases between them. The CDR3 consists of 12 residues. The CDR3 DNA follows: TGTGCCAGCAGAGGAACCGCCGGGGAGCTGTTTTTT. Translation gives CASRGTAGELFF.

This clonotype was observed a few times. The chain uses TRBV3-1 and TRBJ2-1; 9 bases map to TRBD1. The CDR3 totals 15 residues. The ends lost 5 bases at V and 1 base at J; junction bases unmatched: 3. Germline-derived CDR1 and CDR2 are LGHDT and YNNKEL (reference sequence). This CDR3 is CASSYDRGSYNEQFF. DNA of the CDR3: TGTGCCAGCAGCTACGACAGGGGGTCCTACAATGAGCAGTTCTTC.

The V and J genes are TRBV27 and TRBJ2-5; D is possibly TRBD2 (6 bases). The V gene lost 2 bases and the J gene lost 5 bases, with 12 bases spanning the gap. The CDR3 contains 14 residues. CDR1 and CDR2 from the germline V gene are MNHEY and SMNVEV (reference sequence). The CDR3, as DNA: TGTGCCAGCAGTTTAAACGGGGGTGTGGAGACCCAGTACTTC. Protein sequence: CASSLNGGVETQYF.

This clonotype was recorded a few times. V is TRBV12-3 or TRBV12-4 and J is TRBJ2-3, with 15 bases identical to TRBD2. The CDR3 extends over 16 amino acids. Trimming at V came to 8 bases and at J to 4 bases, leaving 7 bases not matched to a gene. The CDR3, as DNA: TGTGCCAGCGGTCGGACTAGCGGGGGGGCGGCAGATACGCAGTATTTT. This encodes CASGRTSGGAADTQYF.

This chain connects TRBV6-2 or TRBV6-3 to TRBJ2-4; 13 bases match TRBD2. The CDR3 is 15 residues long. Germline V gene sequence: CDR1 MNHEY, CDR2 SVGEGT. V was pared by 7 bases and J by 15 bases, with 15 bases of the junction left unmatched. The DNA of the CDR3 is TGTGCCAGCACTAGGACTAGCGGGAGCGGTTGGGAAAGGTACTTC. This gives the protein CASTRTSGSGWERYF.

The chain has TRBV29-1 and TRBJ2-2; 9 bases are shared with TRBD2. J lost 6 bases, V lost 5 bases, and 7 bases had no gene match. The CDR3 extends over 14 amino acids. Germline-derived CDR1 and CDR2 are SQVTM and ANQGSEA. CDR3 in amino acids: CSVQSGGPAGELFF. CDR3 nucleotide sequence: TGCAGCGTTCAAAGCGGGGGGCCTGCCGGGGAGCTGTTTTTT.

This chain's CDR3 is CATSDSRLAGGKGVNEQFF. CDR3 DNA sequence: TGTGCCACCAGTGATTCGCGACTAGCGGGGGGAAAAGGGGTCAATGAGCAGTTCTTC. The chain couples TRBV24-1 to TRBJ2-1; 13 bases align to TRBD2. J gave up 6 bases and V 2 bases, and 12 bases lay outside the gene matches. Germline CDR1 is KGHDR and CDR2 is SFDVKD. The CDR3 runs 19 residues.

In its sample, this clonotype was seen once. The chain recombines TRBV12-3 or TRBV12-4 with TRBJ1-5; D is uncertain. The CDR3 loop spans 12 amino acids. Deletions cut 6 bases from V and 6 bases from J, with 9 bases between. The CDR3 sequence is CASRIDPQPQHF. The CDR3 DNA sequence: TGTGCCAGCAGGATTGATCCTCAGCCCCAGCATTTT.

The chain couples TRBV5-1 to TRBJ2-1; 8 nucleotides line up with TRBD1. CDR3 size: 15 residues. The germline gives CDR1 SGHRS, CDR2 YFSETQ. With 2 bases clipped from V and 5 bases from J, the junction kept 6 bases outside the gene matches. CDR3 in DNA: TGCGCCAGCAGCTTCCGGGACAGGACTAACAATGAGCAGTTCTTC. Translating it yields CASSFRDRTNNEQFF.

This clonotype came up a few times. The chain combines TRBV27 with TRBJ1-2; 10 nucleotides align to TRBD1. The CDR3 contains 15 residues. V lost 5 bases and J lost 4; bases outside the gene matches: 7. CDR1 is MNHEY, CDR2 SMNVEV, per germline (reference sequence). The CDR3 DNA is TGTGCCAGCAGTCCAAACCGGACAGGGGGCTATGGCTACACCTTC. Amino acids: CASSPNRTGGYGYTF.

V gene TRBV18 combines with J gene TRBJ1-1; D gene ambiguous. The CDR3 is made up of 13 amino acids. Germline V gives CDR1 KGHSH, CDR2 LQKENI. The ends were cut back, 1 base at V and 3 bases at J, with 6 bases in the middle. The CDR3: CASSPQRDTEAFF. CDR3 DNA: TGTGCCAGCTCACCACAGCGGGACACTGAAGCTTTCTTT.

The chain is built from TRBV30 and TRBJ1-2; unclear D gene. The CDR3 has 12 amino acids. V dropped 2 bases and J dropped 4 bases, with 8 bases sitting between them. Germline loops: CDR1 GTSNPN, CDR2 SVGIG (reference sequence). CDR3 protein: CAWSQYGYGYTF. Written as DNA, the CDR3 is TGTGCCTGGAGTCAATACGGCTATGGCTACACCTTC.

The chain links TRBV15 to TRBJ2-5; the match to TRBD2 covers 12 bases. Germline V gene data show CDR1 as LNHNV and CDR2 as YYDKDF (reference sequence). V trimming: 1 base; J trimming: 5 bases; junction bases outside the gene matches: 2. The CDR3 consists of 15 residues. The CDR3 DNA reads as TGTGCCACCAGCAGAGCTAGCGGGGGGGGGGAGACCCAGTACTTC. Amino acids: CATSRASGGGETQYF.

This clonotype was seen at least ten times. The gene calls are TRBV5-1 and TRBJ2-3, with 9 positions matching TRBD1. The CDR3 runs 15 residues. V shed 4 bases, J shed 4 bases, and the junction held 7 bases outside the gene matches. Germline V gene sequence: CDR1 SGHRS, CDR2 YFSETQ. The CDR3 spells CASSPGQGQSDTQYF. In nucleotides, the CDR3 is TGCGCCAGCAGCCCGGGACAGGGACAATCAGATACGCAGTATTTT.

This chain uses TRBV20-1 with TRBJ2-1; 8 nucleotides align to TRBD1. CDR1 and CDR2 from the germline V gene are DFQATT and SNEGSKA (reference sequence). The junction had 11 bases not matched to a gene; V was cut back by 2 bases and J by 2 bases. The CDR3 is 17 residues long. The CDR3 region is CSARNLVWDRTYNEQFF. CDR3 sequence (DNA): TGCAGTGCTAGAAATCTAGTTTGGGACAGGACCTACAATGAGCAGTTCTTC.

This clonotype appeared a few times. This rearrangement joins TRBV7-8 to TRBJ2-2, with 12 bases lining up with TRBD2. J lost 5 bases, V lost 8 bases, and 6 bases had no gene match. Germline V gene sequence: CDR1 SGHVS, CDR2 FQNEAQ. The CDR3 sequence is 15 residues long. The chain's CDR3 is CASRGLAGLTGELFF. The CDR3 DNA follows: TGTGCCAGCCGCGGACTAGCGGGGTTGACCGGGGAGCTGTTTTTT.

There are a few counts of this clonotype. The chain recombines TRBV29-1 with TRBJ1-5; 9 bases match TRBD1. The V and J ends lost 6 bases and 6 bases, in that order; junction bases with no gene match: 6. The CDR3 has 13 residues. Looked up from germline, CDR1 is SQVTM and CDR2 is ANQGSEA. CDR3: CSVGTGFRQPQHF. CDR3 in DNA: TGCAGCGTGGGGACAGGGTTTCGTCAGCCCCAGCATTTT.

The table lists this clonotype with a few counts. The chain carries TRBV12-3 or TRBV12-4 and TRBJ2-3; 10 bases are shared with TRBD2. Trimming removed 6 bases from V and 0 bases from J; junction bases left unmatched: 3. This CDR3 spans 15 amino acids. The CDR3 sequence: CASSGLAVSTDTQYF. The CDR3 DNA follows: TGTGCCAGCAGCGGACTAGCGGTTAGCACAGATACGCAGTATTTT.